Below, 18 T cell receptor beta chains from the same sample are listed, as sequenced in a study of shared clonotypes between healthy human individuals. Assay: immunoSEQ multiplex PCR; the TCRdb copy retains only in-frame clones and omits some. This sample has approximately 2,000,000 clones, with just under 95% found just once. The specimen was naive CD4+ T cells from PBMCs. The sample's subset: CD45RA+ positively selected. The source of these receptors is a man between 18 and 35 years old in good health. Some clones in this sample may be carry-over from other donors' samples.

The chain uses TRBV6-1 and TRBJ1-2; no clear D. V dropped 6 bases and J dropped 3 bases, with 17 bases sitting between them. Per germline, CDR1 MNHNS and CDR2 SASEGT. This CDR3 is built from 15 residues. Here the CDR3 DNA reads TGTGCCAGCAGGCCATCTTGGAGCCGCTACTATGGCTACACCTTC. It translates to CASRPSWSRYYGYTF.

This chain joins TRBV7-2 and TRBJ2-4, with 14 nucleotides matching TRBD2. This CDR3 has 16 residues. Germline-derived CDR1 and CDR2 are SGHTA and FQGNSA. Unmatched junction bases numbered 3, after V lost 3 bases and J lost 5 bases. As DNA, the CDR3 is TGTGCCAGCAGCTTGACTAGCGGGAGGGGTCAAAACATTCAGTACTTC. This encodes CASSLTSGRGQNIQYF.

J is TRBJ1-3 and V is TRBV5-1; D not resolved. CDR1 is SGHRS and CDR2 is YFSETQ in the germline V gene. This CDR3 contains 16 residues. Between the trimmed V and J ends, which lost 1 base and 0 bases, there was a span of 11 bases. The CDR3 DNA is TGCGCCAGCAGCTTGTCGGGTATTAGCTCTGGAAACACCATATATTTT. Translating it yields CASSLSGISSGNTIYF.

The V gene is TRBV5-1, the J gene TRBJ2-5, with no clear D. Germline values: CDR1 SGHRS, CDR2 YFSETQ. The V and J ends lost 0 bases and 4 bases respectively, with 7 bases between them. CDR3 length equals 13 residues. Written as DNA, the CDR3 is TGCGCCAGCAGCTTGGCATTCATAGAGACCCAGTACTTC. Amino acid sequence: CASSLAFIETQYF.

A single count supports this clone. The chain recombines TRBV5-1 with TRBJ2-5; 11 bases align to TRBD2. This CDR3 region has 15 residues. Germline assignment: CDR1 SGHRS and CDR2 YFSETQ. With 2 bases clipped from V and 3 bases from J, the junction kept 3 bases outside the gene matches. The CDR3 sequence: CASSFNSGREETQYF. For the CDR3, the DNA is TGCGCCAGCAGCTTTAATAGCGGGAGGGAAGAGACCCAGTACTTC.

The V and J genes are TRBV15 and TRBJ2-7; the D gene is possibly TRBD2 (5 bases). In germline, CDR1 is LNHNV, CDR2 YYDKDF (reference sequence). The V end lost 0 bases, the J end lost 4 bases, and 13 bases lay between the germline ends. The CDR3 spans 15 residues. CDR3 bases: TGTGCCACCAGCAGAGATTCGCGGGCAGATTACGAGCAGTACTTC. This gives the protein CATSRDSRADYEQYF.

The genes are TRBV27 and TRBJ2-7, with 12 nucleotides matching TRBD1. V shed 6 bases, J shed 10 bases, and the junction held 10 bases outside the gene matches. The V gene's germline CDR1 is MNHEY and CDR2 SMNVEV (reference sequence). This CDR3 is 14 amino acids long. The CDR3 DNA is TGTGCCAGCAGGTTTAGGGGACAGGGGGCGACTCAGTACTTC. It is translated as CASRFRGQGATQYF.

The rearrangement links TRBV5-3 to TRBJ2-7; 12 nucleotides line up with TRBD1. TRBV5-3 is classed as an ORF, of uncertain function. The trim removed 7 bases at V and 5 bases at J, leaving 4 bases unmatched. CDR3 length: 13 amino acids. CDR3: CAREGTGGDEQYF. For the CDR3, the DNA is TGTGCCAGAGAAGGGACAGGGGGCGACGAGCAGTACTTC.

The chain couples TRBV14 to TRBJ2-1, with 8 bases fitting TRBD2. From germline, CDR1 is SGHDN and CDR2 FVKESK. This CDR3 spans 16 amino acids. The trim removed 1 base at V and 8 bases at J, leaving 10 bases unmatched. This chain's CDR3 is CASSQVRAGRADEQFF. In DNA, the CDR3 is TGTGCCAGCAGCCAAGTAAGAGCCGGGAGGGCCGATGAGCAGTTCTTC.

V and J are TRBV28 and TRBJ1-1; 8 bases map to TRBD1. Germline values: CDR1 MDHEN, CDR2 SYDVKM. There are 15 residues in the CDR3. V shed 1 base and J 6 bases; nucleotides not matched to a gene: 7. CDR3 protein: CASSLSGTGTSEAFF. In DNA, the CDR3 is TGTGCCAGCAGTTTATCCGGGACAGGCACCTCTGAAGCTTTCTTT.

This clone was observed a single time. In DNA form, the CDR3 reads TGTGCCAGCAGGAGAAGACGGGGAACTAATGAAAAACTGTTTTTT. This encodes CASRRRRGTNEKLFF. V and J are TRBV28 and TRBJ1-4; D is unclear. This CDR3 spans 15 amino acids. Looked up from germline, CDR1 is MDHEN and CDR2 is SYDVKM. V lost 6 bases, J lost 1 base, and 12 bases lay in between.

This chain connects TRBV5-4 to TRBJ2-3; tentatively, D is TRBD2 (5 bases). CDR3 size: 14 residues. V lost 0 bases and J 4 bases, leaving 9 bases between the germline ends. Germline V CDR1 and CDR2: SGHNT, YYREEE (reference sequence). This CDR3 is CASSLGTPPDTQYF. CDR3 in DNA: TGTGCCAGCAGCTTGGGGACTCCCCCAGATACGCAGTATTTT. Full variable domain (outside the CDR3, taken from reference TRBV5-4 and TRBJ2-3): ETGVTQSPTHLIKTRGQQVTLRCSSQSGHNTVSWYQQALGQGPQFIFQYYREEENGRGNFPPRFSGLQFPNYSSELNVNALELDDSALYLCASSLGTPPDTQYFGPGTRLTVL.

The chain combines TRBV27 with TRBJ2-5; D not certain. CDR1 MNHEY and CDR2 SMNVEV come from the germline V gene (reference sequence). With 5 bases removed from V and 4 bases from J, the gap between germline ends came to 14 bases. This CDR3 comprises 14 residues. The DNA for the CDR3 is TGTGCCAGCAGTCCAGGTTTGTTAGGAGAGACCCAGTACTTC. It translates to CASSPGLLGETQYF.

A remark on this clone: Other nucleotide sequences in the sample specify the same CDR3. The chain links TRBV9 to TRBJ1-1; weak D call: TRBD1 (5 bases). The CDR3 is 14 residues long. V lost 0 bases and J 3 bases, leaving 9 bases between the germline ends. In germline, CDR1 is SGDLS, CDR2 YYNGEE. CDR3 protein: CASSVAGGDTEAFF. The CDR3 bases are TGTGCCAGCAGCGTAGCCGGGGGGGACACTGAAGCTTTCTTT.

In regard to this clone: This CDR3 is also generated by other DNA sequences in the sample. The V and J genes are TRBV5-1 and TRBJ2-7; tentative D call: TRBD2 (6 bases). Trimming left V 2 bases short and J 0 bases short, with 9 bases between. The CDR3 spans 14 residues. Germline V gene lookup returns CDR1 SGHRS and CDR2 YFSETQ. This chain's CDR3 is CASSLGGDSYEQYF. The CDR3 coding sequence is TGCGCCAGCAGCTTAGGAGGGGACTCCTACGAGCAGTACTTC.

The gene calls are TRBV5-6 and TRBJ2-2; the match to TRBD2 covers 13 bases. Trimming removed 4 bases from V and 2 bases from J; junction bases left unmatched: 11. CDR1 is SGHDT and CDR2 is YYEEEE in the germline V gene. CDR3 length: 19 amino acids. The CDR3 reads CASSHGAGLAGSNTGELFF. The CDR3 DNA reads as TGTGCCAGCAGCCACGGGGCGGGACTAGCGGGATCAAACACCGGGGAGCTGTTTTTT. Drawing the rest from reference TRBV5-6 and TRBJ2-2, the complete variable domain is DAGVTQSPTHLIKTRGQQVTLRCSPKSGHDTVSWYQQALGQGPQFIFQYYEEEERQRGNFPDRFSGHQFPNYSSELNVNALLLGDSALYLCASSHGAGLAGSNTGELFFGEGSRLTVL.

This chain connects TRBV27 to TRBJ1-6; TRBD1 matches at 7 bases. Unmatched junction bases numbered 6, after V lost 3 bases and J lost 4 bases. Germline CDR1 is MNHEY and CDR2 is SMNVEV (reference sequence). The CDR3 runs 16 residues. CDR3 sequence reads: CASSFAGGPYNSPLHF. The DNA of the CDR3 is TGTGCCAGCAGTTTCGCAGGGGGTCCTTATAATTCACCCCTCCACTTT.

The gene calls are TRBV14 and TRBJ1-4; tentative D call: TRBD1 (6 bases). V was pared by 4 bases and J by 2 bases, with 11 bases between. Germline lookup yields CDR1 SGHDN and CDR2 FVKESK. The CDR3 covers 15 residues. This CDR3 is CASSPGGATNEKLFF. In nucleotides, the CDR3 is TGTGCCAGCAGCCCGGGGGGCGCGACTAATGAAAAACTGTTTTTT. Full variable domain (remainder filled in from reference TRBV14 and TRBJ1-4): EAGVTQFPSHSVIEKGQTVTLRCDPISGHDNLYWYRRVMGKEIKFLLHFVKESKQDESGMPNNRFLAERTGGTYSTLKVQPAELEDSGVYFCASSPGGATNEKLFFGSGTQLSVL.